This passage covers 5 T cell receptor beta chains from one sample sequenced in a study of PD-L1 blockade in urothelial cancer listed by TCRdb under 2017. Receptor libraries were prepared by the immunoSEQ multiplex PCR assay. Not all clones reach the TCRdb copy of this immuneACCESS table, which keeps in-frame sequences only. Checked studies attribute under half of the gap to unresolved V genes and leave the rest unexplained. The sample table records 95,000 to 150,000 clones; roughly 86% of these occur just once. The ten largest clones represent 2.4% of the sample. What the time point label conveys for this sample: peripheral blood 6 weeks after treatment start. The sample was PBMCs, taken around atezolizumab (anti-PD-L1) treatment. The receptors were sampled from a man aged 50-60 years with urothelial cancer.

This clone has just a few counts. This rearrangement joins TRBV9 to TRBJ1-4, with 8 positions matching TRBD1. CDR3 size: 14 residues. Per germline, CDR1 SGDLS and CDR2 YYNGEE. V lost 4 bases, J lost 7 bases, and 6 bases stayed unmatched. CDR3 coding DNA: TGTGCCAGCAGCTCACAGGGGGGGCCTGAAAAACTGTTTTTT. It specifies CASSSQGGPEKLFF.

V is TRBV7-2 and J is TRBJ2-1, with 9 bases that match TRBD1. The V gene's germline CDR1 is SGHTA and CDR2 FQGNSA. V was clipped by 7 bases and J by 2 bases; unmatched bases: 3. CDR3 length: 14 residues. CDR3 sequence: CASNRQGAYNEQFF. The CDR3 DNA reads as TGTGCCAGCAACCGACAGGGGGCCTACAATGAGCAGTTCTTC. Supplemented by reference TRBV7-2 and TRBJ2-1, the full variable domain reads GAGVSQSPSNKVTEKGKDVELRCDPISGHTALYWYRQSLGQGLEFLIYFQGNSAPDKSGLPSDRFSAERTGGSVSTLTIQRTQQEDSAVYLCASNRQGAYNEQFFGPGTRLTVL.

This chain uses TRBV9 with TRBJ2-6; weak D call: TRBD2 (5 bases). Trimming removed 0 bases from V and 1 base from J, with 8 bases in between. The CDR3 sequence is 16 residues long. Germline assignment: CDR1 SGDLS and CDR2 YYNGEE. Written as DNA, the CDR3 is TGTGCCAGCAGCGTAGCTAGCAGATCTGGGGCCAACGTCCTGACTTTC. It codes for CASSVASRSGANVLTF.

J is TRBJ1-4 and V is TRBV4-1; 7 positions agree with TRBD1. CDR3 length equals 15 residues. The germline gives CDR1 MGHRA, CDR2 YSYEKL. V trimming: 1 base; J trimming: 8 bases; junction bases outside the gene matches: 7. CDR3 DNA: TGCGCCAGCAGCCAAGTTGGGACAGTGGCGGAAAAACTGTTTTTT. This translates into CASSQVGTVAEKLFF.

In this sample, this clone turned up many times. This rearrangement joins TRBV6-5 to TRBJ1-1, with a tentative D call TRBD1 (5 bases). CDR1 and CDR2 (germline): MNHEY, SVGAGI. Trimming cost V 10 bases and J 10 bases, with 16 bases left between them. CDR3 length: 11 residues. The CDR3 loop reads CATKKGVAAFF. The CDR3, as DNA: TGTGCCACCAAGAAAGGGGTGGCAGCTTTCTTT.